These T cell receptor beta chains were read from a single sample in a study of human T cells and chemical hapten exposure. TCRdb used MiXCR to reprocess the RACE reads, holding one entry per CDR3 protein. The data contain fewer than 85,000 distinct CDR3 sequences, more than 8.5% of them singletons. This specimen was whole blood, taken in connection with sensitization to the hapten diphenylcyclopropenone (DPC). The receptors originated from a woman in her 30s with alopecia areata. Some clones in this sample may be carry-over from other donors' samples. CDR3s include the opening cysteine and the closing phenylalanine or tryptophan. A D gene is named only where the DNA matches it firmly. The size field is filled for only some rows; it gives once, few, many or a size class.

j_call clone_size v_call d_call cdr3_aa cdr3_nt
TRBJ1-3 once TRBV29-1 NA CSVDAGGNTIYF TGCAGCGTTGATGCGGGAGGAAACACCATATATTTT
TRBJ1-2 many TRBV18 TRBD1 CASSPGTGALANYGYTF TGTGCCAGCTCACCCGGGACAGGGGCGTTAGCTAACTATGGCTACACCTTC
TRBJ1-4 few TRBV29-1 NA CSVASGRNEKLFF TGCAGCGTTGCTTCGGGCAGAAATGAAAAACTGTTTTTT
TRBJ2-3 NA TRBV12-3/TRBV12-4 TRBD2 CAIRPRTSGGVSTDTQYF TGTGCCATACGTCCTCGGACTAGCGGGGGAGTTAGCACAGATACGCAGTATTTT
TRBJ2-7 many TRBV10-2 TRBD1 CASTWDSSYEQYF TGCGCCAGTACATGGGACAGCTCCTACGAGCAGTACTTC
TRBJ2-1 few TRBV20-1 NA CSARSQSSSYNEQFF TGCAGTGCTAGATCCCAAAGCAGCTCCTACAATGAGCAGTTCTTC
TRBJ2-1 NA TRBV7-9 TRBD1 CASSTSDRGAPRGPYNEQFF TGTGCCAGCAGCACTTCGGACAGGGGAGCCCCTCGGGGGCCCTACAATGAGCAGTTCTTC
TRBJ1-6 many TRBV12-3/TRBV12-4 NA CASSLRVGSPGNSPLHF TGTGCCAGCAGTTTAAGGGTTGGGTCCCCCGGTAATTCACCCCTCCACTTT
TRBJ2-7 few TRBV21-1 NA CASIGRFYEQYF TGTGCCAGCATCGGACGTTTCTACGAGCAGTACTTC
TRBJ2-3 many TRBV5-1 NA CASSLRGTGTDTQYF TGCGCCAGCAGCTTGCGGGGGACAGGCACAGATACGCAGTATTTT
TRBJ1-2 NA TRBV5-5 TRBD1 CASSLDRGLYYGYTF TGTGCCAGCAGCTTGGACAGGGGGCTTTACTATGGCTACACCTTC
TRBJ2-5 NA TRBV12-3/TRBV12-4 NA CASSLVATGLGTQYF TGTGCCAGCAGTTTGGTCGCCACGGGCCTTGGGACCCAGTACTTC
TRBJ2-7 NA TRBV11-1 TRBD2 CASSLRLASHEQYF TGTGCCAGCAGCTTAAGACTAGCCTCCCACGAGCAGTACTTC
TRBJ1-2 NA TRBV12-3/TRBV12-4 NA CASSGYGYTF TGTGCCAGCAGCGGTTATGGCTACACCTTC
TRBJ1-4 NA TRBV4-1 NA CASSEGTLNEKLFF TGCGCCAGCAGCGAAGGGACACTTAATGAAAAACTGTTTTTT
TRBJ2-1 few TRBV9 NA CASSAEGMGSYNEQFF TGTGCCAGCAGCGCGGAGGGAATGGGGTCCTACAATGAGCAGTTCTTC
TRBJ2-3 NA TRBV20-1 NA CSARGSGDTQYF TGCAGTGCTAGGGGGAGCGGAGATACGCAGTATTTT
TRBJ2-3 many TRBV30 TRBD2 CAWTSGGARFTDTQYF TGTGCCTGGACTAGCGGGGGGGCTCGTTTCACAGATACGCAGTATTTT
TRBJ2-1 NA TRBV11-2 NA CASSLAPPYNEQFF TGTGCCAGCAGCTTAGCCCCACCCTACAATGAGCAGTTCTTC
TRBJ1-2 NA TRBV20-1 TRBD1 CSAPGDSYYGYTF TGCAGTGCTCCGGGGGACAGCTACTATGGCTACACCTTC
TRBJ2-1 few TRBV10-1 TRBD1 CASRRYRGRRYNEQFF TGCGCCAGCAGAAGATACAGGGGGCGTAGGTACAATGAGCAGTTCTTC
TRBJ2-1 NA TRBV6-1 TRBD2 CASSEGSGFNNEQFF TGTGCCAGCAGCGAAGGTAGCGGGTTTAACAATGAGCAGTTCTTC
TRBJ2-7 many TRBV18 NA CASSPDNDGEQYF TGTGCCAGCTCACCGGACAATGACGGCGAGCAGTACTTC
TRBJ2-6 many TRBV6-5 TRBD2 CASSYRSGTATSGANVLTF TGTGCCAGCAGTTACCGGAGCGGGACGGCTACCTCTGGGGCCAACGTCCTGACTTTC
TRBJ1-4 NA TRBV28 NA CASSTGRGDEKLFF TGTGCCAGCAGCACCGGACGGGGCGATGAAAAACTGTTTTTT
TRBJ2-7 NA TRBV29-1 TRBD1 CSVETGGIGYEQYF TGCAGCGTTGAAACAGGGGGAATCGGCTACGAGCAGTACTTC
TRBJ2-7 NA TRBV7-7 TRBD2 CASSPGLADSYEQYF TGTGCCAGCAGCCCGGGGCTAGCGGATTCCTACGAGCAGTACTTC
TRBJ1-1 NA TRBV7-2 NA CASSAPLQGTEAFF TGTGCCAGCAGCGCCCCCCTACAGGGCACTGAAGCTTTCTTT
TRBJ2-1 NA TRBV19 NA CASRAGGSNEQFF TGTGCCAGTAGAGCAGGGGGGTCAAATGAGCAGTTCTTC
TRBJ1-2 NA TRBV6-5 NA CASSYSGQSYGYTF TGTGCCAGCAGTTACTCTGGACAGTCTTATGGCTACACCTTC